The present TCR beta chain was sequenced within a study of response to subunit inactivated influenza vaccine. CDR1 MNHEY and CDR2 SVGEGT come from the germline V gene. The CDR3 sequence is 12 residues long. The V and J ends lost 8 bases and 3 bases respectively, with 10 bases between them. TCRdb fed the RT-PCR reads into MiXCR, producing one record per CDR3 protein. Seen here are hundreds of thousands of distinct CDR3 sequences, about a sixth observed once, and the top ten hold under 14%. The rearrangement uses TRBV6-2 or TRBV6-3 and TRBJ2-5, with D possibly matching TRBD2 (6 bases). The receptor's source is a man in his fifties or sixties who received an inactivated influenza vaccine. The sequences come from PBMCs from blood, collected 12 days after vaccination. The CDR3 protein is CASRDSEETQYF. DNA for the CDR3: TGTGCCAGCCGGGACTCGGAAGAGACCCAGTACTTC.